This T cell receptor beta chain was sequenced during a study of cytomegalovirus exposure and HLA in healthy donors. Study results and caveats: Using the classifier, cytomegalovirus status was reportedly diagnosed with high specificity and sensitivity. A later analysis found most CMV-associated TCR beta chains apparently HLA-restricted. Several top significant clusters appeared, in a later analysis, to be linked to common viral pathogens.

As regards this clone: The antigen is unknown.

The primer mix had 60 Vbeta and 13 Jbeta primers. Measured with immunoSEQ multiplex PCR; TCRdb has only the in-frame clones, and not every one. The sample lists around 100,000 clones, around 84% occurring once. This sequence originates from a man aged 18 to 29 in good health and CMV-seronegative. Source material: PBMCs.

This chain's CDR3 is CASRVASGLGGAGELFF. The CDR3 nucleotides read TGTGCCAGCAGGGTAGCTAGCGGCCTAGGGGGAGCCGGGGAGCTGTTTTTT. V is TRBV2 and J is TRBJ2-2; TRBD2 is a possible D gene (7 bases). Per the germline V gene, CDR1 is SNHLY and CDR2 is FYNNEI. This CDR3 spans 17 amino acids. Trimming removed 6 bases at V and 6 bases at J, with 23 bases between.